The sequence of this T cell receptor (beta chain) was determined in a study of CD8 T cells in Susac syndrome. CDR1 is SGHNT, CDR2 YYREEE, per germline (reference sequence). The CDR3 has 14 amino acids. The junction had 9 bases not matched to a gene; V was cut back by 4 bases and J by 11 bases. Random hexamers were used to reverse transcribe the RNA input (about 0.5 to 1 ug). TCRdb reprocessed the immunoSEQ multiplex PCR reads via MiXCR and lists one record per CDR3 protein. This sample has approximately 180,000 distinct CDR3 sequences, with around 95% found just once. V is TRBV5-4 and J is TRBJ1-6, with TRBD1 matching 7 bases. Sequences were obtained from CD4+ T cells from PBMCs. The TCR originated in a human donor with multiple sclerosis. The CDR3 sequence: CASSRQGDRTPLHF. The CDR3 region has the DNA TGTGCCAGCAGCCGACAGGGTGATAGGACACCCCTCCACTTT.